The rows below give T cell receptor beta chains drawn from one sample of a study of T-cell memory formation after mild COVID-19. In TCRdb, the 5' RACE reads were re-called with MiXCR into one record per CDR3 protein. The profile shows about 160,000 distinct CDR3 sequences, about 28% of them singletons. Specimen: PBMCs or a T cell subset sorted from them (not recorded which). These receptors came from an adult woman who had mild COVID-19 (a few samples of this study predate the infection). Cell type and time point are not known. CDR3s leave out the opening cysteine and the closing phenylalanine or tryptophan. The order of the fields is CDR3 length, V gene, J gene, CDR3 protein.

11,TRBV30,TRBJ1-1,AWISGRDTEAF
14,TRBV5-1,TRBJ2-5,ASSLTASGSQETQY
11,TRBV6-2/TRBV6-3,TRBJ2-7,ASTSDRRYEQY
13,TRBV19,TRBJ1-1,ASSIDPGSNTEAF
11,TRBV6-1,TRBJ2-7,ASSEGGAYEQY
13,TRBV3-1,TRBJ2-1,ASSQEMSLGDEQF
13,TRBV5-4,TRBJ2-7,ASSPGTGVAYEQY
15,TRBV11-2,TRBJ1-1,ASSYRDRGFLKTEAF
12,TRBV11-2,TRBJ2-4,ASSLQGGMDIQY
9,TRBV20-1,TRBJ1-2,SAWTGEGYT
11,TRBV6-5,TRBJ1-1,ASSSTGPGEAF
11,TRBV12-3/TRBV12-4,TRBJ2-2,ASSLVLAGELF
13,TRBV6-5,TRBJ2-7,ASSYGGVGPYEQY
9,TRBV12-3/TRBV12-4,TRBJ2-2,ATRGAGELF
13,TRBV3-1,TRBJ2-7,ASSHRGTSDYEQY
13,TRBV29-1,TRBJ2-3,SVELGDSYTDTQY
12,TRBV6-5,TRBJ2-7,ASSFGTSGSEQY
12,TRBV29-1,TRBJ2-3,SVEGLGSTDTQY
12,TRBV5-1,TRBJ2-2,ATQTGSNTGELF
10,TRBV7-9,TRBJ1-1,ASSYGTPEAF
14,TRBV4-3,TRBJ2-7,ASSQEVGGGPYEQY
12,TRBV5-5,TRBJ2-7,ASSFLGQIYEQY
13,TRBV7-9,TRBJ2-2,ASSATVVRTGELF
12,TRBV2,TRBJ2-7,ASSEARGNYEQY
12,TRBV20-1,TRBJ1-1,SARAGAMNTEAF
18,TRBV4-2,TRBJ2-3,ASSQENPGLAGGYTDTQY
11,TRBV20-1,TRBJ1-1,SARVPENTEAF
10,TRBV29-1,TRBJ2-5,SVDSRTETQY
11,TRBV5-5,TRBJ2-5,ASGLGSGETKY
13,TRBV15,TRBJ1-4,ATSRAGAGDEKLF
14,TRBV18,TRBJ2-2,ASSPPKTGGTGELF
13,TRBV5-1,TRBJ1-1,ASSSSGTGNTEAF
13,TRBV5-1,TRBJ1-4,ASSPSASAVEKLF
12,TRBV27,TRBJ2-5,ASSWTRSQETQY
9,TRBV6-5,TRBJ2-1,ASSSGRGQF
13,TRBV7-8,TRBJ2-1,ASSLVGGASPKQF
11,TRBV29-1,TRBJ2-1,SFWTGSYNEQF
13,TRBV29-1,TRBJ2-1,SVEGRQGRYNEQF
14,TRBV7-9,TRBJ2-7,ASSSPKQGPHYEQY
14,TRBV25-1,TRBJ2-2,ASRGDTNRGTGELF
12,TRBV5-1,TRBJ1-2,ASRSGFPSFGYT
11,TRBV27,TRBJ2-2,ASSLQGTGELF
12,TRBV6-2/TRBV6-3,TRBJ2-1,ASSWTGPNNEQF
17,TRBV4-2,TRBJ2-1,ASSQDARGSANLGNEQF
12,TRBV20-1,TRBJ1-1,SARRAAVNTEAF
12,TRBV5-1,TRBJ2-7,ASNRDQRAYEQY
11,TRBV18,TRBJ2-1,ASSPLGALEQF
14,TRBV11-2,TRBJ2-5,ASSLVGLGKGETQY
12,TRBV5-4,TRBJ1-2,ASSLGQPNYGYT
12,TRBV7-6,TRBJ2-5,ASSLYRGEETQY